This T cell receptor beta chain was identified in a study of shared clonotypes between healthy human individuals. V was trimmed by 3 bases and J by 5 bases, leaving 8 bases between them. Germline assignment: CDR1 MDHEN and CDR2 SYDVKM. This CDR3 region has 13 residues. In the authors' methods: Junction-only immunoSEQ data arrived without quality scores, meaning filtering differed. Method: immunoSEQ multiplex PCR; TCRdb's copy keeps in-frame clones and lacks some. That table gives V, J and clone size, and the DNA gave D and trimming. The sample holds some 2.1 million clones, 80% to 95% seen once. CD45RO-negative cells were positively selected for CCR7, leaving out terminally differentiated effector memory CD45RA+ cells.

The sequence was collected from a man younger than 35 in good health. Some clones in this sample may be carry-over from other donors' samples. The chain employs TRBV28 and TRBJ2-1; possible D gene TRBD1, 6 bases. The specimen was naive CD8+ T cells from PBMCs. CDR3 in DNA: TGTGCCAGCAGTTTTGAGGGGGACAATGAGCAGTTCTTC. This sequence encodes CASSFEGDNEQFF.